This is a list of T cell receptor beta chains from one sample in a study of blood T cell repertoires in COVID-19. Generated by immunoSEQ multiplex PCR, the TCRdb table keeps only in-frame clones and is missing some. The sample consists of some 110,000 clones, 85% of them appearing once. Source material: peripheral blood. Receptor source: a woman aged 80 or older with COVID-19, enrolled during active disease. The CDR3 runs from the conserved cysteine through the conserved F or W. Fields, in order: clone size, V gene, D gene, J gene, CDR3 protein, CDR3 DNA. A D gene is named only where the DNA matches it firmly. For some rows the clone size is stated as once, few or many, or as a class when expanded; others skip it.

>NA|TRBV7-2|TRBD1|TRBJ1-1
CASSPIHDRVGTEAFF
TGTGCCAGCAGCCCTATCCACGACAGGGTTGGCACTGAAGCTTTCTTT
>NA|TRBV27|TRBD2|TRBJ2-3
CASSVLLAGGPDTQYF
TGTGCCAGCAGTGTCCTACTAGCGGGAGGGCCGGATACGCAGTATTTT
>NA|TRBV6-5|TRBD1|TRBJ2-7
CASSRSRDRGYEQYF
TGTGCCAGCAGTAGAAGCCGGGACAGGGGTTACGAGCAGTACTTC
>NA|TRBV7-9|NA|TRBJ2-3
CASSLGQPMYTQYF
TGTGCCAGCAGCTTAGGACAGCCGATGTATACGCAGTATTTT
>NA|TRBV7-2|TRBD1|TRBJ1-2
CASSPRDRLLYGYTF
TGTGCCAGCAGCCCCAGGGACAGACTTTTGTATGGCTACACCTTC
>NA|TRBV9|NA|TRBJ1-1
CASSAQMNTEAFF
TGTGCCAGCAGCGCCCAGATGAACACTGAAGCTTTCTTT
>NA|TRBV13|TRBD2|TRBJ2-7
CASSRPGGLAGREQYF
TGTGCCAGCAGTCGACCCGGGGGACTAGCGGGAAGGGAGCAGTACTTC
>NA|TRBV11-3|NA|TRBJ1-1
CASSLLGSTEAFF
TGTGCCAGCAGCTTACTCGGGAGCACTGAAGCTTTCTTT
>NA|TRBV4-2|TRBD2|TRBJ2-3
CASSQDLSGTSTDTQYF
TGTGCCAGCAGCCAAGATTTGAGCGGGACTAGCACAGATACGCAGTATTTT
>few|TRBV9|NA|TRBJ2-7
CASSPSGGTGSYEQYF
TGTGCCAGCAGCCCCAGCGGGGGGACAGGTTCGTACGAGCAGTACTTC
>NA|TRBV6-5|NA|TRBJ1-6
CASSYGQNNSPLHF
TGTGCCAGCAGTTACGGACAGAATAATTCACCCCTCCACTTT
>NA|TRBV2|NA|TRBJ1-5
CASNRLNQPQHF
TGTGCCAGCAACAGGCTTAATCAGCCCCAGCATTTT
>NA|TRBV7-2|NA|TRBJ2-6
CASSPATAGANVLTF
TGTGCCAGCAGCCCCGCTACCGCTGGGGCCAACGTCCTGACTTTC
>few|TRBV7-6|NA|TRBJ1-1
CASSSIGDTEAFF
TGTGCCAGCAGCTCCATAGGGGACACTGAAGCTTTCTTT
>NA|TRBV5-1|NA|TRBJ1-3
CASSRTTGRDSGNTIYF
TGCGCCAGCAGCAGGACTACTGGACGGGACTCTGGAAACACCATATATTTT
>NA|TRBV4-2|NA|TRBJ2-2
CASSQGLRGGGELFF
TGTGCCAGCAGCCAAGGGCTCAGGGGTGGCGGGGAGCTGTTTTTT
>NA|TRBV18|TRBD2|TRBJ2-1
CASSPLAGDNEQFF
TGTGCCAGCTCACCACTAGCGGGTGACAATGAGCAGTTCTTC
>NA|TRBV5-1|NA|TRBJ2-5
CASSLVGSEETQYF
TGCGCCAGCAGCTTGGTGGGCTCGGAAGAGACCCAGTACTTC